The 27 T cell receptor beta chains below were found in one sample sequenced in a study of regulatory T cells in long-lasting Graves disease. Time point given: persistent/refractory GD, antithyroid drugs over 5 years with positive TRAb. The TCR library was made from RNA that had been extracted from PBMCs in TRIzol. Arm-PCR of CDR3 regions and iRepertoire HTBI primers were used to build TCR beta libraries. TCRdb independently ran MiXCR on the multiplex PCR reads; one entry per CDR3 protein. The repertoire includes around 340,000 distinct CDR3 sequences, around a fifth of them detected once, and less than 35% sits in the top ten. The sequencing here drew on peripheral blood mononuclear cells (PBMCs), taken when the disease was refractory, from a patient treated with antithyroid drugs. These receptors all come from a female donor with Graves disease.

The chain has TRBV9 and TRBJ1-1; D is perhaps TRBD1 (5 bases). CDR1 and CDR2 from the germline V gene are SGDLS and YYNGEE. V gave up 0 bases and J gave up 3 bases, with 12 bases separating them. The CDR3 consists of 15 residues. As DNA, the CDR3 is TGTGCCAGCAGCGTAGAAGGGGTTAGGGACACTGAAGCTTTCTTT. It yields the protein CASSVEGVRDTEAFF.

This clonotype showed up many times. The chain has TRBV11-1 and TRBJ2-5; D is ambiguous. Germline values: CDR1 SGHAT, CDR2 FQDESV (reference sequence). Trimming cost V 5 bases and J 4 bases, with 20 bases left between them. The CDR3 spans 16 residues. In nucleotides, the CDR3 is TGTGCCAGCAGCCCAGACCCCGGCTTGGCTGGAGAGACCCAGTACTTC. This encodes CASSPDPGLAGETQYF.

A few counts support this clonotype. The chain recombines TRBV20-1 with TRBJ2-7; TRBD2 matches 7 bases. The CDR3 is 16 residues long. V lost 3 bases to trimming and J lost 1 base; unmatched junction nucleotides: 12. From germline, CDR1 is DFQATT and CDR2 SNEGSKA (reference sequence). The CDR3 reads CSASWRGGLGSYEQYF. The CDR3, as DNA: TGCAGTGCTAGCTGGCGCGGGGGTTTGGGATCCTACGAGCAGTACTTC.

The V and J genes are TRBV5-5 and TRBJ2-3; D might be TRBD1 (6 bases). Between the trimmed V and J ends, which lost 0 bases and 3 bases, there was a span of 8 bases. The CDR3 is 14 amino acids. Germline CDR1 reads SGHKS; CDR2 reads YYEKEE (reference sequence). The DNA of the CDR3 is TGTGCCAGCAGCTTGGACAGGGTGACAGATACGCAGTATTTT. Protein sequence: CASSLDRVTDTQYF.

The table lists this clonotype with many counts. This chain joins TRBV28 and TRBJ2-5; TRBD1 might be the D (5 bases). The germline gives CDR1 MDHEN, CDR2 SYDVKM. Trimming removed 9 bases from V and 2 bases from J, with 19 bases in between. The CDR3 has 15 residues. DNA of the CDR3: TGTGCCAGTGCCGCGTTTTACAGGAGACAAGAGACCCAGTACTTC. Translated, it gives CASAAFYRRQETQYF.

This clonotype was picked up a small number of times. This rearrangement joins TRBV10-3 to TRBJ2-2; 11 positions match TRBD1. Trimming took 8 bases from V and 2 from J; bases not matched to a gene: 7. Looked up from germline, CDR1 is ENHRY and CDR2 is SYGVKD. This CDR3 contains 16 residues. Here the CDR3 DNA reads TGTGCCATCGATGGGACAGGGGGTGTAAACACCGGGGAGCTGTTTTTT. It specifies CAIDGTGGVNTGELFF.

This clonotype has at least ten counts. This rearrangement joins TRBV29-1 to TRBJ2-7; D call uncertain. Germline CDR1 and CDR2: SQVTM and ANQGSEA. Trimming shortened V by 4 bases and J by 0 bases, and 4 bases separated the two germline ends. This CDR3 has 11 residues. CDR3 residues: CSVATSYEQYF. DNA of the CDR3: TGCAGCGTTGCCACCTCCTACGAGCAGTACTTC.

This clonotype showed up many times. This chain uses TRBV11-2 with TRBJ1-6; perhaps TRBD1 as D (5 bases). The ends were cut back, 1 base at V and 9 bases at J, with 10 bases in the middle. Germline CDR1 and CDR2: SGHAT and FQNNGV. This CDR3 has 14 residues. The CDR3 region is CASSLAQGFSPLHF. CDR3 nucleotides: TGTGCCAGCAGCTTAGCGCAGGGTTTTTCACCCCTCCACTTT.

The chain links TRBV6-2 or TRBV6-3 to TRBJ2-2; possibly TRBD1 for D (5 bases). Germline values: CDR1 MNHEY, CDR2 SVGEGT. CDR3 size: 16 residues. The V end lost 2 bases, the J end lost 5 bases, and 15 bases lay between the germline ends. CDR3: CASSYDGRVVTGELFF. CDR3 coding DNA: TGTGCCAGCAGTTACGACGGCAGGGTCGTGACCGGGGAGCTGTTTTTT.

Note on this clonotype: A read error may produce the germline difference seen at one junction end. V and J are TRBV9 and TRBJ1-1; a weak D match, TRBD1 (5 bases). This CDR3 region has 16 residues. CDR1 SGDLS and CDR2 YYNGEE come from the germline V gene. The CDR3 DNA reads as TGTGCCAGCAGCAAAGGGGTGGGGTTGGGCGACACTGAAGCTCTCTTT. Protein product: CASSKGVGLGDTEALF.

The chain recombines TRBV7-9 with TRBJ2-3; D remains unclear. Germline V lookup: CDR1 SEHNR, CDR2 FQNEAQ (reference sequence). The CDR3 totals 12 residues. V lost 4 bases, J lost 3 bases, and 5 bases lay in between. The CDR3 region has the DNA TGTGCCAGCAGCTCCCGGACAGATACGCAGTATTTT. Residues: CASSSRTDTQYF.

There are a few counts of this clonotype. The rearrangement uses TRBV7-8 and TRBJ2-7; TRBD1 matches 10 bases. The CDR3 has 17 residues. CDR1 and CDR2 from the germline V gene are SGHVS and FQNEAQ. V gave up 1 base and J gave up 2 bases; unmatched junction bases: 8. The CDR3, as DNA: TGTGCCAGCAGCTTAGACCTTGGGACAGGGGACACCTACGAGCAGTACTTC. Translating gives CASSLDLGTGDTYEQYF. The full variable domain, rest sourced from reference TRBV7-8 and TRBJ2-7, is GAGVSQSPRYKVAKRGQDVALRCDPISGHVSLFWYQQALGQGPEFLTYFQNEAQLDKSGLPSDRFFAERPEGSVSTLKIQRTQQEDSAVYLCASSLDLGTGDTYEQYFGPGTRLTVT.

The table lists this clonotype with a few counts. A much larger clone is a single base away; this may be a read error. This chain connects TRBV28 to TRBJ1-1; a weak D match, TRBD1 (6 bases). The germline gives CDR1 MDHEN, CDR2 SYDVKM. The CDR3 spans 15 residues. V was trimmed by 5 bases and J by 1 base, leaving 14 bases between them. The CDR3 DNA reads as TGTGCCAGCAGTACCTGGGGGGGCACGAACACTGAAGCTTTCTTT. This encodes CASSTWGGTNTEAFF.

About this clonotype itself: Given a much more abundant clone one base away, this may be a read error. This sequence joins TRBV7-9 and TRBJ1-2; the D is unclear. V lost 1 base to trimming and J lost 8 bases, with 8 bases between them. This CDR3 is 12 amino acids long. Germline lookup yields CDR1 SEHNR and CDR2 FQNEAQ (reference sequence). Here the CDR3 DNA reads TGTGCCAGCAGCTTAGTCGCGGGGGGCTACACCTTC. Its translation is CASSLVAGGYTF.

In this sample, this clonotype turned up a few times. The V and J genes are TRBV3-1 and TRBJ1-5; TRBD1 matches 7 bases. The ends lost 5 bases at V and 2 bases at J; junction bases unmatched: 6. This CDR3 comprises 15 residues. Germline V CDR1 and CDR2: LGHDT, YNNKEL (reference sequence). CDR3 bases: TGTGCCAGCAGCGAAAGGGGGCAAGGCAATCAGCCCCAGCATTTT. Amino acid sequence: CASSERGQGNQPQHF. The full variable domain, its missing parts supplied by reference TRBV3-1 and TRBJ1-5, is DTAVSQTPKYLVTQMGNDKSIKCEQNLGHDTMYWYKQDSKKFLKIMFSYNNKELIINETVPNRFSPKSPDKAHLNLHINSLELGDSAVYFCASSERGQGNQPQHFGDGTRLSIL.

This clonotype was counted ten times or more. V gene TRBV10-2 combines with J gene TRBJ2-7; unclear D gene. The CDR3 extends over 14 amino acids. Germline CDR1 and CDR2: WSHSY and SAAADI. Trimming took off 4 bases at V and 1 base at J, with 11 bases between the two ends. Here the CDR3 DNA reads TGCGCCAGCAGTGCGGGCAGTGGATCCTACGAGCAGTACTTC. Its protein product is CASSAGSGSYEQYF.

The rearrangement uses TRBV20-1 and TRBJ1-5, with D possibly matching TRBD1 (6 bases). The germline V gene encodes CDR1 DFQATT and CDR2 SNEGSKA (reference sequence). The germline V and J ends were trimmed by 4 bases and 4 bases, with 8 bases remaining between them. The CDR3 has 12 residues. Written as DNA, the CDR3 is TGCAGTGCTACCGGGACAAATCAGCCCCAGCATTTT. It specifies CSATGTNQPQHF.

This clonotype has just a few counts. The chain links TRBV25-1 to TRBJ1-3; 7 positions match TRBD1. The ends lost 1 base at V and 3 bases at J; junction bases unmatched: 12. CDR3 length: 18 amino acids. Germline lookup yields CDR1 MGHDK and CDR2 SYGVNS. The CDR3 region is CASSESPGGGSGGNTIYF. DNA of the CDR3: TGTGCCAGCAGTGAATCTCCAGGGGGGGGGTCGGGTGGAAACACCATATATTTT.

A few counts support this clonotype. A much bigger clone sits one base away, suggesting this may be a read error. The V call is TRBV7-8, the J call TRBJ1-5; D call uncertain. The V gene's germline CDR1 is SGHVS and CDR2 FQNEAQ. The CDR3 length is 13 residues. The DNA for the CDR3 is TGTGCCAACAGCTGGTTGAGCAATCAGCCCCAGCATTTT. It specifies CANSWLSNQPQHF. The full variable domain, its missing parts supplied by reference TRBV7-8 and TRBJ1-5, is GAGVSQSPRYKVAKRGQDVALRCDPISGHVSLFWYQQALGQGPEFLTYFQNEAQLDKSGLPSDRFFAERPEGSVSTLKIQRTQQEDSAVYLCANSWLSNQPQHFGDGTRLSIL.

This rearrangement joins TRBV6-2 or TRBV6-3 to TRBJ2-7; D is undetermined. The CDR3 sequence is 18 residues long. CDR1 and CDR2 from the germline V gene are MNHEY and SVGEGT. Trimming cost V 2 bases and J 0 bases, with 20 bases left between them. The chain's CDR3 is CASSYPMTPWPSSYEQYF. The CDR3 nucleotides read TGTGCCAGCAGTTACCCTATGACCCCGTGGCCTAGCTCCTACGAGCAGTACTTC.

This clonotype occurred many times. At one end the junction does not follow the germline gene, possibly because of a read error. This rearrangement joins TRBV7-9 to TRBJ2-7; TRBD2 matches at 8 bases. CDR1 is SEHNR and CDR2 is FQNEAQ in the germline V gene (reference sequence). This CDR3 spans 13 amino acids. The CDR3 DNA is TGTGCCAGCAGTTTAGCGGGAACCTACGAGCAGTACTTC. As protein: CASSLAGTYEQYF.

This clonotype has a handful of counts. The chain combines TRBV29-1 with TRBJ1-1; no clear D gene. The CDR3 runs to 12 residues. The germline V gene encodes CDR1 SQVTM and CDR2 ANQGSEA. Trimming removed 7 bases at V and 2 bases at J, with 11 bases between. The CDR3 region is CSALRGNTEAFF. The CDR3 DNA reads TGCAGCGCCCTTCGGGGTAACACTGAAGCTTTCTTT.

This clonotype was counted ten times or more. The chain uses TRBV2 and TRBJ2-2; TRBD2 might be the D (5 bases). The V gene lost 5 bases and the J gene lost 2 bases, with 12 bases spanning the gap. In germline, CDR1 is SNHLY, CDR2 FYNNEI. The CDR3 length is 15 residues. The DNA for the CDR3 is TGTGCCAGCAGTCAAAGCGGTTACAACACCGGGGAGCTGTTTTTT. Translating gives CASSQSGYNTGELFF.

The chain is built from TRBV12-5 and TRBJ2-1; tentative D call: TRBD2 (5 bases). Germline V gives CDR1 LGHNT, CDR2 FRNRAP. The V gene lost 2 bases and the J gene lost 9 bases, with 11 bases spanning the gap. This CDR3 comprises 13 residues. As DNA, the CDR3 is TGTGCTAGTGGTTTGTCGGGGTCCGGTGAGCAGTTCTTC. This gives the protein CASGLSGSGEQFF. Supplemented by reference TRBV12-5 and TRBJ2-1, the full variable domain reads DARVTQTPRHKVTEMGQEVTMRCQPILGHNTVFWYRQTMMQGLELLAYFRNRAPLDDSGMPKDRFSAEMPDATLATLKIQPSEPRDSAVYFCASGLSGSGEQFFGPGTRLTVL.

There are a few counts of this clonotype. The V call is TRBV7-2, the J call TRBJ1-2; 7 nucleotides match TRBD1. This CDR3 spans 13 amino acids. V trimming: 3 bases; J trimming: 8 bases; junction bases outside the gene matches: 6. CDR1 and CDR2 from the germline V gene are SGHTA and FQGNSA. CDR3 bases: TGTGCCAGCAGCTTTATGGCAGGGGGAGGCTACACCTTC. Protein sequence: CASSFMAGGGYTF. Based on the CDR3 plus reference TRBV7-2 and TRBJ1-2, the full variable domain is GAGVSQSPSNKVTEKGKDVELRCDPISGHTALYWYRQSLGQGLEFLIYFQGNSAPDKSGLPSDRFSAERTGGSVSTLTIQRTQQEDSAVYLCASSFMAGGGYTFGSGTRLTVV.

This sequence joins TRBV2 and TRBJ2-1; 9 positions agree with TRBD2. This CDR3 is built from 16 residues. Germline trimming cut 2 bases from V and 5 bases from J; bases unmatched to any gene: 7. Per the germline V gene, CDR1 is SNHLY and CDR2 is FYNNEI. The CDR3 spells CASSEYLAGLDNEQFF. In DNA, the CDR3 is TGTGCCAGCAGTGAATACCTAGCGGGGCTCGACAATGAGCAGTTCTTC.

V and J are TRBV6-2 or TRBV6-3 and TRBJ2-5; D is perhaps TRBD1 or TRBD2 (7 bases each). V was shortened by 6 bases and J by 5 bases, with 16 bases between the two germline ends. Looked up from germline, CDR1 is MNHEY and CDR2 is SVGEGT. CDR3 length: 14 residues. The chain's CDR3 is CASSRRGGGETQYF. The CDR3 DNA sequence: TGTGCCAGCAGCAGAAGGGGAGGGGGCGAGACCCAGTACTTC.